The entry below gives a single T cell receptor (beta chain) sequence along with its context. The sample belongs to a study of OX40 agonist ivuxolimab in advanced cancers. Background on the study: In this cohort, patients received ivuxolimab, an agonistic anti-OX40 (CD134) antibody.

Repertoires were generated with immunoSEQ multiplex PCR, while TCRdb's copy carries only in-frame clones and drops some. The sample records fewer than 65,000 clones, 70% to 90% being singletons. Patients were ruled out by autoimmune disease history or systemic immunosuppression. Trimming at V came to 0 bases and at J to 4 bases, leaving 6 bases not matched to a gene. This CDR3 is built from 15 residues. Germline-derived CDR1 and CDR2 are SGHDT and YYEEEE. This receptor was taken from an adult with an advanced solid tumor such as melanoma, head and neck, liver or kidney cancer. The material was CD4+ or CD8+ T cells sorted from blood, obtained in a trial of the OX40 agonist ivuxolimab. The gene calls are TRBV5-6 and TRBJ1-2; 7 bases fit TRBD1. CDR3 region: CASSLGTGFGYGYTF. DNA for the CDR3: TGTGCCAGCAGCTTGGGGACAGGATTTGGCTATGGCTACACCTTC.